Below are 19 T cell receptor beta chains sequenced from a single sample in a study of shared clonotypes between healthy human individuals. Assay: immunoSEQ multiplex PCR; the TCRdb copy retains only in-frame clones and omits some. The table has about 480,000 clones, 79% seen once. Sequencing was carried out using PBMCs. Source of these receptors: a woman aged 40-49 years in good health. Some clones in this sample may be carry-over from other donors' samples.

The chain links TRBV5-1 to TRBJ1-3; TRBD1 matches at 7 bases. With V trimmed by 0 bases and J by 3 bases, 3 bases remained unmatched. Germline V gives CDR1 SGHRS, CDR2 YFSETQ. CDR3 length: 15 residues. This CDR3 reads CASSLGTGGGNTIYF. CDR3 sequence (DNA): TGCGCCAGCAGCTTGGGGACAGGTGGTGGAAACACCATATATTTT.

As DNA, the CDR3 is TGTGCCAGCCACGACCGGACTTCTGAAGCTTTCTTT. It translates to CASHDRTSEAFF. The V call is TRBV28, the J call TRBJ1-1; no clear D gene. V lost 8 bases and J 6 bases, leaving 13 bases between the germline ends. Germline values: CDR1 MDHEN, CDR2 SYDVKM. The CDR3 covers 12 residues. The full variable domain, in which reference TRBV28 and TRBJ1-1 provide the parts outside the CDR3, is DVKVTQSSRYLVKRTGEKVFLECVQDMDHENMFWYRQDPGLGLRLIYFSYDVKMKEKGDIPEGYSVSREKKERFSLILESASTNQTSMYLCASHDRTSEAFFGQGTRLTVV.

This clone came up once. The chain employs TRBV5-6 and TRBJ2-5; possible D gene TRBD1, 6 bases. Trimming removed 1 base at V and 5 bases at J, with 15 bases between. The CDR3 is 15 amino acids. The germline V gene has CDR1 SGHDT and CDR2 YYEEEE. CDR3 sequence: CASSLTGWTSETQYF. DNA for the CDR3: TGTGCCAGCAGCTTGACAGGGTGGACCAGTGAGACCCAGTACTTC.

V gene TRBV9 combines with J gene TRBJ2-3; 8 bases align to TRBD2. Unmatched junction bases numbered 9, after V lost 6 bases and J lost 3 bases. The germline CDR1 and CDR2 sequences are SGDLS and YYNGEE. CDR3 size: 15 residues. DNA of the CDR3: TGTGCCAGCACCTACGGGGGGGAGCGGACAGATACGCAGTATTTT. It is translated as CASTYGGERTDTQYF.

This clone was detected ten times or more. J is TRBJ1-1 and V is TRBV6-5; TRBD1 is a possible D gene (5 bases). The CDR3 consists of 15 residues. The V end was cut by 7 bases, the J end by 1 base, with 16 bases between. CDR1 and CDR2 (germline): MNHEY, SVGAGI. CDR3 nucleotides: TGTGCCAGCACCGCCGGGGGACCGAAGAACACTGAAGCTTTCTTT. This codes for CASTAGGPKNTEAFF.

CDR3 protein: CASSLIAGNTDTQYF. The DNA for the CDR3 is TGTGCCAGCAGCTTAATCGCGGGAAACACAGATACGCAGTATTTT. The chain carries TRBV7-3 and TRBJ2-3; D may be TRBD2 (6 bases). The CDR3 contains 15 residues. The germline CDR1 and CDR2 sequences are SGHTA and FQGTGA. The V gene lost 1 base and the J gene lost 2 bases, with 10 bases spanning the gap.

This chain joins TRBV4-1 and TRBJ2-1, with TRBD2 as a possible D gene (5 bases). The CDR3 has 15 amino acids. CDR1 and CDR2 from the germline V gene are MGHRA and YSYEKL. Trimming stripped 1 base from V and 8 bases from J, with 15 bases between. The CDR3 DNA is TGCGCCAGCAGCCAAGCGATGAGGAGCGGCGATGAGCAGTTCTTC. As protein: CASSQAMRSGDEQFF.

This sequence joins TRBV4-3 and TRBJ1-6; weak D call: TRBD1 (5 bases). Germline V gives CDR1 LGHNA, CDR2 YSLEER. V shed 6 bases and J shed 5 bases, with 17 bases lying between them. This CDR3 is 16 amino acids long. The CDR3 DNA sequence: TGCGCCAGCAGGAGGGGAGTGGGAGCACATAATTCACCCCTCCACTTT. Protein sequence: CASRRGVGAHNSPLHF.

The rearrangement links TRBV4-3 to TRBJ2-7, with D unclear. Trimming pared 0 bases from V and 2 bases from J, leaving 8 bases between. The CDR3 is 14 amino acids. Germline-derived CDR1 and CDR2 are LGHNA and YSLEER. As DNA, the CDR3 is TGCGCCAGCAGCCAAGAGTATGGACCCTACGAGCAGTACTTC. It codes for CASSQEYGPYEQYF.

The chain is built from TRBV6-1 and TRBJ2-3, with 7 bases fitting TRBD1. The germline gives CDR1 MNHNS, CDR2 SASEGT. The CDR3 length is 16 residues. V shed 2 bases, J shed 2 bases, and the junction held 7 bases outside the gene matches. Written as DNA, the CDR3 is TGTGCCAGCAGTGAAAGGGAGACAGGGTTCACAGATACGCAGTATTTT. Translated: CASSERETGFTDTQYF.

The gene calls are TRBV5-5 and TRBJ2-7; 8 bases fit TRBD1. This CDR3 is 19 amino acids long. With 4 bases clipped from V and 0 bases from J, the junction kept 18 bases outside the gene matches. Germline CDR1 is SGHKS and CDR2 is YYEKEE (reference sequence). The CDR3 nucleotides read TGTGCCAGCAGCACCGCGACAGGGGATTCCTGGACTTACTCCTACGAGCAGTACTTC. It encodes CASSTATGDSWTYSYEQYF.

This clone was observed at least ten times. The gene calls are TRBV30 and TRBJ2-4; D may be TRBD1 or TRBD2 (5 bases each). Germline V lookup: CDR1 GTSNPN, CDR2 SVGIG (reference sequence). The CDR3 has 14 residues. V was cut by 2 bases and J by 0 bases, with 8 bases left in between. CDR3 sequence: CAWSLGTAKNIQYF. Here the CDR3 DNA reads TGTGCCTGGAGTCTCGGGACAGCCAAAAACATTCAGTACTTC.

The chain combines TRBV6-4 with TRBJ1-4; D gene unclear. The CDR3 length is 15 residues. CDR1 MRHNA and CDR2 SNTAGT come from the germline V gene. The ends were cut back, 0 bases at V and 0 bases at J, with 5 bases in the middle. Here the CDR3 DNA reads TGTGCCAGCAGTGACTCGGCACCAACTAATGAAAAACTGTTTTTT. It specifies CASSDSAPTNEKLFF.

This chain uses TRBV6-6 with TRBJ1-5; D possibly corresponds to TRBD1 (5 bases). Germline CDR1 reads MNHNY; CDR2 reads SVGAGI (reference sequence). CDR3 length: 15 residues. Between the trimmed V and J ends, which lost 4 bases and 2 bases, there was a span of 12 bases. CDR3 nucleotide sequence: TGTGCCAGCAGTTCCCTGGTCAGGGGCAATCAGCCCCAGCATTTT. Amino acid sequence: CASSSLVRGNQPQHF.

CDR3 sequence (DNA): TGTGCCAGCTCCCTCGGGGCGGCTGGGGCCAACGTCCTGACTTTC. It codes for CASSLGAAGANVLTF. The chain links TRBV6-1 to TRBJ2-6; D tentatively reads TRBD1 or TRBD2 (5 bases each). This CDR3 is built from 15 residues. Germline V gene lookup returns CDR1 MNHNS and CDR2 SASEGT. Deletions cut 8 bases from V and 2 bases from J, with 13 bases between.

The CDR3 loop reads CASSVVRTDTQYF. CDR3 coding DNA: TGTGCCAGCAGCGTAGTCCGCACAGATACGCAGTATTTT. The rearrangement joins TRBV9 to TRBJ2-3; D ambiguous. This CDR3 spans 13 amino acids. Germline CDR1 is SGDLS and CDR2 is YYNGEE. The germline V and J ends were trimmed by 0 bases and 1 base, with 3 bases remaining between them.

The chain carries TRBV18 and TRBJ2-2; no firm D call. Germline CDR1 KGHSH, CDR2 LQKENI. There are 15 residues in the CDR3. Deletions cut 1 base from V and 1 base from J, with 7 bases between. The CDR3 is CASSPLTENTGELFF. The CDR3 DNA is TGTGCCAGCTCACCACTGACGGAGAACACCGGGGAGCTGTTTTTT.

The chain employs TRBV5-4 and TRBJ2-1, with D perhaps TRBD2 (5 bases). The CDR3 length is 15 residues. Germline values: CDR1 SGHNT, CDR2 YYREEE (reference sequence). The V end lost 2 bases, the J end lost 0 bases, and 9 bases lay between the germline ends. The CDR3: CASSFTTNSYNEQFF. CDR3 sequence (DNA): TGTGCCAGCAGCTTCACGACTAACTCCTACAATGAGCAGTTCTTC.

Regarding this clone: The same CDR3 arises from other DNA sequences in this sample as well. CDR3 in amino acids: CASSPGQGTEAFF. In DNA, the CDR3 is TGTGCCAGCAGCCCAGGACAGGGGACTGAAGCTTTCTTT. This chain joins TRBV7-9 and TRBJ1-1; 9 bases are shared with TRBD1. After removal of 5 bases from V and 5 bases from J, the junction contained 3 bases not matched to a gene. The CDR3 loop spans 13 amino acids. Germline V gene data show CDR1 as SEHNR and CDR2 as FQNEAQ (reference sequence).